Listed below are T cell receptor beta chains from one sample, sequenced in a study of cytomegalovirus exposure and HLA in healthy donors. Profiled with immunoSEQ multiplex PCR; TCRdb holds only in-frame clones, not every one. The table has 140,000 to 150,000 clones, around four fifths seen once. The source material was PBMCs. The receptors here all came from a male donor in good health and CMV-seronegative. Each CDR3 is given with its conserved first and last residue. Fields, in order: V gene, CDR3 protein.

TRBV28,CASGLGLAGGAYNEQFF
TRBV6-4,CASSESSTGGWGYTF
TRBV7-6,CASSMTGANSPLHF
TRBV9,CASSVAASGSSYNEQFF
TRBV14,CASSQGVTTEAFF
TRBV5-1,CASIYGTGGLDTEAFF
TRBV2,CASSEIAQYF
TRBV6-1,CASRRQDYTEAFF
TRBV7-9,CASSLRAGIVSEQFF
TRBV5-1,CASSLGGWKENTEAFF
TRBV19,CASSNDNYNEQFF
TRBV28,CASSFWAQGSYNEQFF
TRBV5-4,CASSLTGPGYEQYF
TRBV5-1,CASIGTGLMGTQYF
TRBV6-1,CASSEAWLMNTEAFF